The table lists the clone carrying this TCR beta chain with many counts. Its antigen is unknown. TCRdb ran MiXCR on the reads and lists one entry per CDR3 protein. The sample consists of 40,000 to 50,000 distinct CDR3 sequences, roughly 20% of them appearing once. This entry is derived from a study of T cell repertoires in cytomegalovirus infection. Study-level background: In public TCR beta signatures, there were indications of both CMV infection and matching HLA type.

Trimming took 3 bases from V and 0 from J, leaving 7 bases between them. This CDR3 spans 14 amino acids. CDR1 is LGHNA and CDR2 is YSLEER in the germline V gene. The clonotype originates from a human donor in good health (CMV status not recorded). Some clones in this sample may be carry-over from other donors' samples. Sequencing used PBMCs, sequenced either directly or after in vitro stimulation (not recorded which). J is TRBJ2-3 and V is TRBV4-3; weak D call: TRBD2 (5 bases). Here the CDR3 reads CASSHSESTDTQYF. CDR3 DNA sequence: TGCGCCAGCAGCCATAGCGAAAGCACAGATACGCAGTATTTT.